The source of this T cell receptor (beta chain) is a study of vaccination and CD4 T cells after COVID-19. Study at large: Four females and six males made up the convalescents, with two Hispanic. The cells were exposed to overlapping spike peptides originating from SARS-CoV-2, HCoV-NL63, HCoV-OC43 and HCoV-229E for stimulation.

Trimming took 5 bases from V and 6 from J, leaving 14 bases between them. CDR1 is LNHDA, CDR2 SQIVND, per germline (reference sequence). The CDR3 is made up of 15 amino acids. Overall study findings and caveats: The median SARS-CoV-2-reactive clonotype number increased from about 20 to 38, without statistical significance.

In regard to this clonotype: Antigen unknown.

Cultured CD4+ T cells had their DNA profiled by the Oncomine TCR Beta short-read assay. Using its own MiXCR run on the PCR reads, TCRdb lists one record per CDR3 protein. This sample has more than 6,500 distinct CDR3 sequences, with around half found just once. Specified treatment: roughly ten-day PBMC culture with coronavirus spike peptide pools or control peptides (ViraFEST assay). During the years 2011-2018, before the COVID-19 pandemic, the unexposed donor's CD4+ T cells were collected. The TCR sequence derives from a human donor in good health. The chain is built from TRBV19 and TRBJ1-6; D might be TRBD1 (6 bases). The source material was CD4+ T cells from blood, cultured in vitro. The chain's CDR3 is CASSQRTVLNSPLHF. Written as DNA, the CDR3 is TGTGCCAGTAGTCAACGGACAGTCCTTAATTCACCCCTCCACTTT.